This T cell receptor beta chain stems from a study of blood T cell repertoires in COVID-19. Study summary: T cells, B-cell-depleted T cells, or PBMCs supplied cDNA or gDNA.

Authors' methods: Quantification of nucleated cells was approximated via reference gene primer amplification. TCRdb's table, derived via immunoSEQ multiplex PCR, lists solely in-frame clones and lacks some. Clone size and V and J calls were adopted from that table, with D and trimming inferred from the DNA. The sample comprises about 33,000 clones, roughly 85% of which are singletons, and roughly 7.3% rests with the top ten. The origin of this receptor is a human donor in a cohort sampled during active COVID-19. The sample consisted of peripheral blood.

Here the CDR3 DNA reads TGTGCCAGTAGTATAGAGGGACAGGGCACAGATACGCAGTATTTT. Protein: CASSIEGQGTDTQYF. The V call is TRBV19, the J call TRBJ2-3, with TRBD1 matching over 8 bases. The V gene end was trimmed by 0 bases and the J gene end by 1 base; junction bases not matched to a gene: 0. The CDR3 totals 15 residues. Germline CDR1 LNHDA, CDR2 SQIVND (reference sequence).